Listed below are T cell receptor beta chains from one sample, sequenced in a study of blood T cell repertoires in COVID-19. The table came from immunoSEQ multiplex PCR; TCRdb's copy has only in-frame clones and leaves some out. The sample includes hundreds of thousands of clones, nearly 90% of them seen just once. Sequencing used PBMCs or T cells enriched from blood (not recorded which). These receptors came from a woman aged 25 to 39 who had recovered from COVID-19. Each CDR3 is given with its conserved first and last residue. Rows may omit the clone size; those that give it use once, few, many or a size class.

j_gene	abundance	v_gene	CDR3aa
TRBJ1-1	few	TRBV2	CASSHREGTEAFF
TRBJ1-1	-	TRBV30	CAWSVKTGAASTEAFF
TRBJ2-3	-	TRBV6-2/TRBV6-3	CASSYSIGDLASSTDTQYF
TRBJ2-3	-	TRBV6-2/TRBV6-3	CASSTSGVTDTQYF
TRBJ2-3	-	TRBV7-3	CASRRKAGEASTDTQYF
TRBJ2-7	-	TRBV6-5	CASRDRVHEQYF
TRBJ2-1	-	TRBV19	CASSIVQGVGSYNEQFF
TRBJ2-7	once	TRBV14	CASSQAQGVYEQYF
TRBJ2-5	-	TRBV5-4	CASTESGGQETQYF
TRBJ1-1	-	TRBV12-5	CASGSGGQALMNTEAFF
TRBJ1-2	once	TRBV3-1/TRBV3-2	CASSLHDRGPRRGYTF
TRBJ2-5	-	TRBV3-1/TRBV3-2	CASSPRGGVETQYF
TRBJ2-1	-	TRBV10-3	CAIGEPFGGRDNEQFF
TRBJ1-1	-	TRBV30	CAYRVNTEAFF
TRBJ1-1	-	TRBV27	CASSLRGGRFEAFF
TRBJ2-3	-	TRBV5-6	CASSLGLAESDTQYF